This TCR beta chain derives from a study of cytomegalovirus exposure and HLA in healthy donors. Regarding this clone: What it binds is not known.

The CDR3 covers 17 residues. This PCR relied on a set of 60 Vbeta primers and 13 Jbeta primers. Sequencing was performed with immunoSEQ multiplex PCR; in TCRdb, only in-frame clones are kept and a portion is missing. Counted here are about 190,000 clones, 77% occurring once; the ten biggest clones make up over 2%. Study-wide points: Follow-up analysis later connected one missense variant in DCLRE1C with trimming of TCR beta V- and J-genes. It was around 160 TCR beta chains that were listed as cytomegalovirus-associated.

The rearrangement joins TRBV7-5 to TRBJ2-5; the D call of TRBD2 is as the table states it, not checked on the DNA. TRBV7-5 is a known pseudogene. This sequence was found in a woman aged 25-40 years in good health and CMV-seropositive. Source material: PBMCs. This chain's CDR3 is CARSPDTSGSFQETQYF. CDR3 coding DNA: TGTGCCAGAAGCCCCGACACTAGCGGGAGTTTCCAAGAGACCCAGTACTTC.